This TCR beta chain was obtained from a study of response to subunit inactivated influenza vaccine. The study, taken as a whole, reports: Researchers suggested that each seasonal influenza vaccination recruits few new T cells.

TCRdb redid the calling of the RT-PCR reads with MiXCR, one entry per CDR3 protein. Altogether 150,000 to 200,000 distinct CDR3 sequences are present, about 11% being singletons, with the ten largest covering 9.5% to 15%. This clonotype was detected a few times. Antigen specificity is unknown. This CDR3 has 12 amino acids. With 3 bases removed from V and 4 bases from J, the gap between germline ends came to 7 bases. The sequence was obtained from a man aged 45 to 65 who received an inactivated influenza vaccine. Here the sequenced sample was non-naive T cells sorted from PBMCs, taken more than 35 days after vaccination. This chain connects TRBV12-3 or TRBV12-4 to TRBJ2-7; D remains unclear. This CDR3 reads CASSFRRYEQYF. The CDR3 DNA reads TGTGCCAGCAGTTTTCGGCGGTACGAGCAGTACTTC.